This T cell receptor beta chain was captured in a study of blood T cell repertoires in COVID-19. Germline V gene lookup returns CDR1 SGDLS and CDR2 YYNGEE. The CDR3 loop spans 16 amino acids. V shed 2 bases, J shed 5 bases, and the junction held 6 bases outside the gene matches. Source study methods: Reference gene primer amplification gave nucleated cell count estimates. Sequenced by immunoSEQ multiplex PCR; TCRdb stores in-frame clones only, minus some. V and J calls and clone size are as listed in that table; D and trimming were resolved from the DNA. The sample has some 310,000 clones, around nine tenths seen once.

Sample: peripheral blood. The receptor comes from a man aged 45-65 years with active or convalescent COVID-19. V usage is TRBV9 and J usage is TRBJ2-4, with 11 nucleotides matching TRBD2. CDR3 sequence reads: CASSVGGLAGQNIQYF. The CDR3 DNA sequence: TGTGCCAGCAGCGTTGGAGGACTAGCGGGTCAAAACATTCAGTACTTC.